Below, 30 T cell receptor beta chains from the same sample are listed, as sequenced in a study of patients with pleural tuberculosis. TCRdb reanalysed the reads using MiXCR and keeps one entry per CDR3 protein. The table lists 45,000 to 55,000 distinct CDR3 sequences, 7.3% of them singletons. The source of these receptors is a human donor with pleural tuberculosis.

There are many counts of this clonotype. This sequence joins TRBV13 and TRBJ1-5; perhaps TRBD1 as D (6 bases). Germline V gene sequence: CDR1 PRHDT, CDR2 FYEKMQ (reference sequence). V was shortened by 5 bases and J by 0 bases, with 17 bases between the two germline ends. There are 17 residues in the CDR3. In DNA, the CDR3 is TGTGCCAGCAGCCTTCCACGGACAGCTTATAGCAATCAGCCCCAGCATTTT. It is translated as CASSLPRTAYSNQPQHF.

This clonotype appeared many times. The gene calls are TRBV19 and TRBJ1-1; a possible D gene is TRBD1 (5 bases). Germline V CDR1 and CDR2: LNHDA, SQIVND (reference sequence). The CDR3 extends over 15 amino acids. The V end lost 4 bases, the J end lost 0 bases, and 12 bases lay between the germline ends. CDR3 loop: CASSTGRAVNTEAFF. In DNA, the CDR3 is TGTGCCAGTAGTACGGGACGGGCGGTGAACACTGAAGCTTTCTTT.

This clonotype was observed many times. The V and J genes are TRBV5-1 and TRBJ1-1, with D possibly matching TRBD1 (5 bases). The CDR3 consists of 15 residues. Trimming removed 3 bases from V and 4 bases from J, with 16 bases in between. From germline, CDR1 is SGHRS and CDR2 YFSETQ. The CDR3 DNA sequence: TGCGCCAGCAGCTCTGCAGGGACGATCGGCACTGAAGCTTTCTTT. It is translated as CASSSAGTIGTEAFF.

This clonotype has a handful of counts. The genes are TRBV12-3 or TRBV12-4 and TRBJ2-1, with 9 nucleotides matching TRBD1. CDR3 length: 16 residues. J lost 2 bases, V lost 5 bases, and 7 bases had no gene match. CDR3 nucleotide sequence: TGTGCCAGCAGTCAGAACAGGGGGCACGCCTACAATGAGCAGTTCTTC. Translating gives CASSQNRGHAYNEQFF.

This clonotype has just a few counts. The gene calls are TRBV12-3 or TRBV12-4 and TRBJ2-7; D uncertain. The CDR3 extends over 13 amino acids. Trimming left V 6 bases short and J 3 bases short, with 12 bases between. CDR3 amino acids: CASRVSGLYEQYF. The CDR3 DNA reads as TGTGCCAGCAGGGTTTCTGGGCTCTACGAGCAGTACTTC.

This clonotype came up a few times. The chain combines TRBV5-4 with TRBJ1-1, with D perhaps TRBD1 (6 bases). The CDR3 contains 16 residues. The V gene's germline CDR1 is SGHNT and CDR2 YYREEE (reference sequence). Trimming removed 4 bases at V and 3 bases at J, with 19 bases between. The CDR3 sequence: CASSVAPDRSDTEAFF. DNA for the CDR3: TGTGCCAGCAGCGTGGCGCCTGACAGGAGCGACACTGAAGCTTTCTTT.

This clonotype was seen repeatedly, ten times or more. The rearrangement links TRBV12-3 or TRBV12-4 to TRBJ1-1; 10 bases fit TRBD1. Trimming took 4 bases from V and 5 from J; bases not matched to a gene: 10. The CDR3 length is 16 residues. CDR3 nucleotide sequence: TGTGCCAGCAGTTCCCACCGACAGGGGGCGCATACTGAAGCTTTCTTT. This codes for CASSSHRQGAHTEAFF.

This clonotype has only one observation. At one of its ends the junction is not consistent with the germline gene, which may arise from a read error. V usage is TRBV20-1 and J usage is TRBJ2-3; no firm D call. Germline-derived CDR1 and CDR2 are DFQATT and SNEGSKA (reference sequence). The CDR3 is 9 residues long. CDR3 bases: TGCAGCGCTGGGCGTCCGCAGTGTTTT. Translated: CSAGRPQCF.

This clonotype was recorded many times. The chain links TRBV4-2 to TRBJ2-1, with D unclear. Germline V gene data show CDR1 as LGHNA and CDR2 as YNFKEQ. This CDR3 has 14 amino acids. V shed 6 bases and J shed 0 bases, with 9 bases lying between them. CDR3 loop: CASRRTSSYNEQFF. In DNA form, the CDR3 reads TGTGCCAGCAGGCGAACCAGCTCCTACAATGAGCAGTTCTTC.

This clonotype appeared once. V usage is TRBV20-1 and J usage is TRBJ1-5; 8 nucleotides line up with TRBD1. After removal of 4 bases from V and 3 bases from J, the junction contained 11 bases not matched to a gene. The germline V gene has CDR1 DFQATT and CDR2 SNEGSKA (reference sequence). The CDR3 has 16 amino acids. The CDR3 is CSAIEGQATNNQPQHF. The CDR3 nucleotides are TGCAGTGCTATTGAGGGACAGGCGACGAACAATCAGCCCCAGCATTTT.

This clonotype was picked up a small number of times. In DNA, the CDR3 is TGTGCCAGTAGTCGCACTAGGAGGACACAGGATACGCAGTATTTT. It codes for CASSRTRRTQDTQYF. The rearrangement joins TRBV19 to TRBJ2-3; the D call may be TRBD1 or TRBD2 (5 bases each). Per the germline V gene, CDR1 is LNHDA and CDR2 is SQIVND (reference sequence). V dropped 5 bases and J dropped 6 bases, with 18 bases sitting between them. The CDR3 is 15 residues long. The whole variable domain, remainder taken from reference TRBV19 and TRBJ2-3, is DGGITQSPKYLFRKEGQNVTLSCEQNLNHDAMYWYRQDPGQGLRLIYYSQIVNDFQKGDIAEGYSVSREKKESFPLTVTSAQKNPTAFYLCASSRTRRTQDTQYFGPGTRLTVL.

This clonotype was detected many times. V usage is TRBV14 and J usage is TRBJ1-4; D is uncertain. CDR3 length: 17 amino acids. V dropped 0 bases and J dropped 0 bases, with 11 bases sitting between them. Germline V gives CDR1 SGHDN, CDR2 FVKESK. Here the CDR3 reads CASSQDKDTATNEKLFF. CDR3 DNA sequence: TGTGCCAGCAGCCAAGATAAAGACACGGCAACTAATGAAAAACTGTTTTTT.

This clonotype came up many times. This chain uses TRBV6-2 or TRBV6-3 with TRBJ1-4, with D tentatively TRBD1 (5 bases). V lost 4 bases to trimming and J lost 5 bases, with 11 bases between them. Germline values: CDR1 MNHEY, CDR2 SVGEGT. CDR3 size: 14 residues. This chain's CDR3 is CASSFWGGNEKLFF. CDR3 bases: TGTGCCAGCAGTTTCTGGGGGGGGAATGAAAAACTGTTTTTT.

This sequence joins TRBV19 and TRBJ2-5, with 8 bases matching TRBD1. Trimming removed 3 bases from V and 9 bases from J; junction bases left unmatched: 9. Germline CDR1 reads LNHDA; CDR2 reads SQIVND (reference sequence). This CDR3 has 14 residues. The CDR3 nucleotides are TGTGCCAGTAGTATCGGACAGGGCCATCTTTCCCAGTACTTC. Its protein product is CASSIGQGHLSQYF.

The V and J genes are TRBV2 and TRBJ2-1, with 8 bases matching TRBD2. With 6 bases clipped from V and 9 bases from J, the junction kept 4 bases outside the gene matches. The CDR3 totals 12 residues. Per the germline V gene, CDR1 is SNHLY and CDR2 is FYNNEI. The CDR3 DNA reads as TGTGCCAGCAGGGGACTAGGGGGTGAGCAGTTCTTC. This gives the protein CASRGLGGEQFF. The whole variable domain, filled in from reference TRBV2 and TRBJ2-1, reads EPEVTQTPSHQVTQMGQEVILRCVPISNHLYFYWYRQILGQKVEFLVSFYNNEISEKSEIFDDQFSVERPDGSNFTLKIRSTKLEDSAMYFCASRGLGGEQFFGPGTRLTVL.

In its sample, this clonotype was seen many times. This chain links TRBV6-2 or TRBV6-3 with TRBJ2-1; D is uncertain. Trimming cost V 2 bases and J 6 bases, with 11 bases left between them. Per the germline V gene, CDR1 is MNHEY and CDR2 is SVGEGT. This CDR3 spans 14 amino acids. DNA for the CDR3: TGTGCCAGCAGTTACAGCAAGCGAGGCAATGAGCAGTTCTTC. This sequence encodes CASSYSKRGNEQFF.

This clonotype came up many times. This rearrangement joins TRBV11-2 to TRBJ1-1, with TRBD1 identical over 9 bases. Trimming at V came to 5 bases and at J to 11 bases, leaving 9 bases not matched to a gene. This CDR3 spans 13 amino acids. CDR1 is SGHAT, CDR2 FQNNGV, per germline. The DNA of the CDR3 is TGTGCCAGCAGCGACACCGGGACAGGGTACGCTTTCTTT. Translated, it gives CASSDTGTGYAFF.

This clonotype was observed a handful of times. The genes are TRBV11-2 and TRBJ2-5; 8 bases agree with TRBD2. J gave up 2 bases and V 5 bases, and 7 bases lay outside the gene matches. Germline V gives CDR1 SGHAT, CDR2 FQNNGV. CDR3 size: 15 residues. The CDR3 bases are TGTGCCAGCAGCCCGAGACTAGCGCTGCAAGAGACCCAGTACTTC. Protein product: CASSPRLALQETQYF. Using reference TRBV11-2 and TRBJ2-5 for the parts outside the CDR3, the full variable domain is EAGVAQSPRYKIIEKRQSVAFWCNPISGHATLYWYQQILGQGPKLLIQFQNNGVVDDSQLPKDRFSAERLKGVDSTLKIQPAKLEDSAVYLCASSPRLALQETQYFGPGTRLLVL.

There are many counts of this clonotype. The V call is TRBV11-2, the J call TRBJ2-7; tentative D call: TRBD2 (5 bases). Trimming removed 1 base at V and 1 base at J, with 11 bases between. The CDR3 contains 15 residues. Germline CDR1 reads SGHAT; CDR2 reads FQNNGV. The CDR3 loop reads CASSLVPGGSYEQYF. CDR3 coding DNA: TGTGCCAGCAGCTTAGTTCCGGGCGGGTCCTACGAGCAGTACTTC.

This clonotype has at least ten counts. The V call is TRBV29-1, the J call TRBJ2-7; D gene unclear. Germline CDR1 SQVTM, CDR2 ANQGSEA. V shed 0 bases and J shed 4 bases, with 4 bases lying between them. This CDR3 spans 11 amino acids. Here the CDR3 reads CSVEENYEQYF. CDR3 coding DNA: TGCAGCGTTGAAGAGAATTACGAGCAGTACTTC.

This clonotype was observed at least ten times. The gene calls are TRBV18 and TRBJ2-3; 9 nucleotides match TRBD2. This CDR3 is built from 16 residues. Germline CDR1 is KGHSH and CDR2 is LQKENI. V lost 5 bases to trimming and J lost 0 bases; unmatched junction nucleotides: 6. CDR3 nucleotides: TGTGCCAGCTCAGTGCGGGAGGGCCTCAGCACAGATACGCAGTATTTT. Translated: CASSVREGLSTDTQYF.

Many counts were recorded for this clonotype. The V gene is TRBV20-1, the J gene TRBJ1-2; 10 bases map to TRBD1. Trimming cost V 0 bases and J 4 bases; bases outside gene matches: 11. The CDR3 contains 17 residues. Germline V gives CDR1 DFQATT, CDR2 SNEGSKA (reference sequence). The CDR3 protein is CSARDRKTGGFGYGYTF. The CDR3 region has the DNA TGCAGTGCTAGAGATCGAAAGACAGGGGGCTTTGGCTATGGCTACACCTTC.

This clonotype was counted at least ten times. The V call is TRBV20-1, the J call TRBJ1-2; TRBD1 might be the D (5 bases). The CDR3 contains 11 residues. V was trimmed by 6 bases and J by 6 bases, leaving 11 bases between them. Germline V gene data show CDR1 as DFQATT and CDR2 as SNEGSKA (reference sequence). CDR3 loop: CSAGGRDGYTF. CDR3 sequence (DNA): TGCAGTGCCGGGGGTCGAGATGGCTACACCTTC.

This clonotype has at least ten counts. The chain combines TRBV20-1 with TRBJ2-3, with a tentative D call TRBD2 (6 bases). V was clipped by 1 base and J by 0 bases, with 8 bases between them. The CDR3 runs 14 residues. The germline V gene has CDR1 DFQATT and CDR2 SNEGSKA (reference sequence). CDR3 amino acids: CSARGGTSTDTQYF. The CDR3 region has the DNA TGCAGTGCTAGAGGCGGGACTAGCACAGATACGCAGTATTTT.

This clonotype has a count of ten or more. V usage is TRBV12-3 or TRBV12-4 and J usage is TRBJ1-5, with TRBD1 matching 9 bases. The V and J ends lost 4 bases and 6 bases, in that order; junction bases with no gene match: 7. The CDR3 runs 15 residues. This CDR3 reads CASSSDRGPGQPQHF. In nucleotides, the CDR3 is TGTGCCAGCAGTTCGGACAGGGGACCGGGTCAGCCCCAGCATTTT.

There are a few counts of this clonotype. CDR3 DNA: TGCAGTGCTAGAGATCCGTCTAGACGTCCCAATGAGCAGTTCTTC. Its protein is CSARDPSRRPNEQFF. V gene TRBV20-1 combines with J gene TRBJ2-1; D gene unclear. CDR1 is DFQATT, CDR2 SNEGSKA, per germline (reference sequence). Trimming removed 0 bases at V and 6 bases at J, with 15 bases between. The CDR3 runs to 15 residues.

This clonotype was recorded only once. Its ends do not fully match the called genes, so a read error is possible. V is TRBV10-3 and J is TRBJ1-3, with D tentatively TRBD1 (6 bases). This CDR3 spans 14 amino acids. Germline values: CDR1 ENHRY, CDR2 SYGVKD. The CDR3 sequence: CATGTTGDLDTIYF. The CDR3 region has the DNA TGTGCCACGGGGACAACTGGGGATTTAGACACCATATACTTT.

The table lists this clonotype with many counts. The chain employs TRBV18 and TRBJ1-1, with 7 bases identical to TRBD1. CDR1 is KGHSH, CDR2 LQKENI, per germline. V lost 4 bases, J lost 4 bases, and 6 bases stayed unmatched. The CDR3 is 14 amino acids. CDR3 protein: CASSQGQLSTEAFF. CDR3 in DNA: TGTGCCAGCTCACAGGGACAGCTTAGCACTGAAGCTTTCTTT.

Only a few counts were recorded for this clonotype. The chain employs TRBV11-1 and TRBJ2-1; 9 bases line up with TRBD2. The CDR3 loop spans 16 amino acids. In germline, CDR1 is SGHAT, CDR2 FQDESV (reference sequence). V lost 3 bases and J lost 7; bases outside the gene matches: 10. In nucleotides, the CDR3 is TGTGCCAGCAGCTTTTATGCGGGAGGGCCAGGAAATGAGCAGTTCTTC. Translation gives CASSFYAGGPGNEQFF.

The table lists this clonotype with many counts. V and J are TRBV20-1 and TRBJ2-1; 8 bases are shared with TRBD1. The CDR3 length is 14 residues. Trimming removed 5 bases from V and 8 bases from J; junction bases left unmatched: 11. Germline assignment: CDR1 DFQATT and CDR2 SNEGSKA (reference sequence). This CDR3 is CSARKWTGSDEQFF. Written as DNA, the CDR3 is TGCAGTGCTCGGAAATGGACAGGGAGCGATGAGCAGTTCTTC.